The 26 T cell receptor beta chains listed next were all sequenced from one sample in a study of shared clonotypes between healthy human individuals. Measured with immunoSEQ multiplex PCR; TCRdb has only the in-frame clones, and not every one. The sample holds roughly 2.2 million clones; 90% to 95% are singletons and the top ten take under 0.45%. Source material: naive CD4+ T cells from PBMCs. Subset in this sample: CD45RA+ positively selected. These receptor sequences come from a man aged 18 to 30 in good health. Some clones in this sample may be carry-over from other donors' samples.

The V call is TRBV6-1, the J call TRBJ1-1, with 8 positions matching TRBD1. Germline V CDR1 and CDR2: MNHNS, SASEGT. This CDR3 is built from 15 residues. After removal of 1 base from V and 5 bases from J, the junction contained 6 bases not matched to a gene. The CDR3 protein is CASSEGQGTRTEAFF. The CDR3 DNA reads as TGTGCCAGCAGTGAAGGACAGGGGACTAGGACTGAAGCTTTCTTT.

The V gene is TRBV5-6, the J gene TRBJ1-2; D ambiguous. The CDR3 has 11 residues. Germline V gives CDR1 SGHDT, CDR2 YYEEEE. V dropped 1 base and J dropped 8 bases, with 6 bases sitting between them. The CDR3 DNA sequence: TGTGCCAGCAGCTTGAGGGCAGGCTACACCTTC. It yields the protein CASSLRAGYTF. Filled out from reference TRBV5-6 and TRBJ1-2, the complete variable domain reads DAGVTQSPTHLIKTRGQQVTLRCSPKSGHDTVSWYQQALGQGPQFIFQYYEEEERQRGNFPDRFSGHQFPNYSSELNVNALLLGDSALYLCASSLRAGYTFGSGTRLTVV.

V is TRBV11-3 and J is TRBJ1-4; TRBD1 is a possible D gene (5 bases). Germline V gene lookup returns CDR1 SGHNT and CDR2 YENEEA. V was cut by 5 bases and J by 5 bases, with 15 bases left in between. The CDR3 is 15 residues long. The CDR3 DNA is TGTGCCAGCAGCATCGGCCATGGGGGAAATGAAAAACTGTTTTTT. Its translation is CASSIGHGGNEKLFF.

The chain uses TRBV7-8 and TRBJ1-4; no firm D call. Germline V gene sequence: CDR1 SGHVS, CDR2 FQNEAQ. Trimming pared 4 bases from V and 3 bases from J, leaving 9 bases between. This CDR3 comprises 14 residues. The DNA for the CDR3 is TGTGCCAGCAGCTCAGTGGGGTCTAATGAAAAACTGTTTTTT. Residues: CASSSVGSNEKLFF. Full variable domain (rest looked up from reference TRBV7-8 and TRBJ1-4): GAGVSQSPRYKVAKRGQDVALRCDPISGHVSLFWYQQALGQGPEFLTYFQNEAQLDKSGLPSDRFFAERPEGSVSTLKIQRTQQEDSAVYLCASSSVGSNEKLFFGSGTQLSVL.

Concerning this clone: The sample carries other DNA sequences with the same CDR3. The chain has TRBV7-2 and TRBJ1-5; maybe TRBD1 (6 bases). This CDR3 is 15 amino acids long. Germline values: CDR1 SGHTA, CDR2 FQGNSA. The V gene lost 1 base and the J gene lost 3 bases, with 10 bases spanning the gap. CDR3 coding DNA: TGTGCCAGCAGCTTAGGGGGGCAGATCAATCAGCCCCAGCATTTT. Translation: CASSLGGQINQPQHF.

The chain joins TRBV9 to TRBJ2-2, with TRBD1 matching over 9 bases. Germline trimming cut 4 bases from V and 6 bases from J; bases unmatched to any gene: 10. Per the germline V gene, CDR1 is SGDLS and CDR2 is YYNGEE. There are 16 residues in the CDR3. The CDR3 loop is CASSTTGTGKAGELFF. The CDR3 DNA follows: TGTGCCAGCAGCACCACCGGGACAGGGAAGGCCGGGGAGCTGTTTTTT.

This sequence joins TRBV6-1 and TRBJ2-2; a weak D match, TRBD1 (6 bases). Germline-derived CDR1 and CDR2 are MNHNS and SASEGT. The CDR3 spans 15 residues. With 4 bases removed from V and 6 bases from J, the gap between germline ends came to 15 bases. The CDR3 spells CASSAPQGRAGELFF. CDR3 in DNA: TGTGCCAGCAGTGCCCCACAGGGAAGGGCCGGGGAGCTGTTTTTT.

The chain joins TRBV7-9 to TRBJ2-2; TRBD1 matches 7 bases. Germline trimming cut 5 bases from V and 2 bases from J; bases unmatched to any gene: 5. This CDR3 comprises 15 residues. Germline V gene data show CDR1 as SEHNR and CDR2 as FQNEAQ (reference sequence). As DNA, the CDR3 is TGTGCCAGCAGCGTGGGACAGCCTAACACCGGGGAGCTGTTTTTT. It is translated as CASSVGQPNTGELFF. Combining the CDR3 with reference TRBV7-9 and TRBJ2-2 gives the whole variable domain DTGVSQNPRHKITKRGQNVTFRCDPISEHNRLYWYRQTLGQGPEFLTYFQNEAQLEKSRLLSDRFSAERPKGSFSTLEIQRTEQGDSAMYLCASSVGQPNTGELFFGEGSRLTVL.

This chain uses TRBV6-1 with TRBJ1-1, with D perhaps TRBD1 (6 bases). Germline V gene data show CDR1 as MNHNS and CDR2 as SASEGT. CDR3 size: 13 residues. Trimming pared 1 base from V and 6 bases from J, leaving 9 bases between. The CDR3 nucleotides read TGTGCCAGCAGTGAAGTCGGACAGTCTGAAGCTTTCTTT. Protein: CASSEVGQSEAFF.

The chain employs TRBV28 and TRBJ2-7; 10 bases agree with TRBD1. The CDR3 totals 16 residues. Germline V gene sequence: CDR1 MDHEN, CDR2 SYDVKM. V gave up 6 bases and J gave up 1 base; unmatched junction bases: 9. The CDR3 coding sequence is TGTGCCAGCAGGAGTATAGGGACAGGGGAGTCCTACGAGCAGTACTTC. Amino acids: CASRSIGTGESYEQYF.

The CDR3 DNA follows: TGTGCCAGCAGCTACCGCGGAGGAGCGGGAGTGATATTTGAGCAGTACTTC. Translating gives CASSYRGGAGVIFEQYF. This chain links TRBV7-2 with TRBJ2-7; 8 positions match TRBD2. J lost 7 bases, V lost 4 bases, and 18 bases had no gene match. CDR3 length: 17 residues. In germline, CDR1 is SGHTA, CDR2 FQGNSA. Filled out from reference TRBV7-2 and TRBJ2-7, the complete variable domain reads GAGVSQSPSNKVTEKGKDVELRCDPISGHTALYWYRQSLGQGLEFLIYFQGNSAPDKSGLPSDRFSAERTGGSVSTLTIQRTQQEDSAVYLCASSYRGGAGVIFEQYFGPGTRLTVT.

The chain combines TRBV7-8 with TRBJ2-7, with 10 bases aligning to TRBD2. This CDR3 has 17 amino acids. CDR1 and CDR2 (germline): SGHVS, FQNEAQ. V dropped 2 bases and J dropped 0; count of bases not matched to a gene: 7. The CDR3 DNA sequence: TGTGCCAGCAGCTTACACCGGTCTAGCGGGGGCTCCTACGAGCAGTACTTC. Amino acids: CASSLHRSSGGSYEQYF. Using reference TRBV7-8 and TRBJ2-7 for the parts outside the CDR3, the full variable domain is GAGVSQSPRYKVAKRGQDVALRCDPISGHVSLFWYQQALGQGPEFLTYFQNEAQLDKSGLPSDRFFAERPEGSVSTLKIQRTQQEDSAVYLCASSLHRSSGGSYEQYFGPGTRLTVT.

Turning to this clone: Other DNA sequences from this sample encode an identical CDR3 as well. The chain couples TRBV9 to TRBJ2-5; 11 positions agree with TRBD2. CDR1 is SGDLS, CDR2 YYNGEE, per germline. This CDR3 has 14 residues. V lost 2 bases and J lost 3; bases outside the gene matches: 0. Written as DNA, the CDR3 is TGTGCCAGCAGCGTGGGACTAGCGGAAGAGACCCAGTACTTC. Protein sequence: CASSVGLAEETQYF.

V gene TRBV28 combines with J gene TRBJ2-1; either TRBD1 or TRBD2 may supply D (6 bases each). The V gene's germline CDR1 is MDHEN and CDR2 SYDVKM. Trimming stripped 3 bases from V and 4 bases from J, with 19 bases between. CDR3 length: 17 residues. The CDR3 DNA sequence: TGTGCCAGCAGTTTCCAAGCGTCGGGGGCCCCTTACAATGAGCAGTTCTTC. Its translation is CASSFQASGAPYNEQFF.

The chain is built from TRBV9 and TRBJ1-4; 9 nucleotides agree with TRBD1. The CDR3 runs to 16 residues. J gave up 8 bases and V 4 bases, and 12 bases lay outside the gene matches. The germline V gene encodes CDR1 SGDLS and CDR2 YYNGEE. The CDR3 sequence is CASSPGRGTGHEKLFF. The CDR3 DNA follows: TGTGCCAGCAGCCCAGGGCGAGGGACAGGGCACGAAAAACTGTTTTTT.

To note about this clone: The same CDR3 is also encoded by other DNA sequences in this sample. The gene calls are TRBV7-3 and TRBJ2-1, with 11 positions matching TRBD2. The CDR3 spans 16 residues. The germline V gene has CDR1 SGHTA and CDR2 FQGTGA. J was trimmed by 1 base and V by 5 bases; bases with no gene match: 4. CDR3 amino acids: CASSLLAGGSYNEQFF. The CDR3 DNA reads TGTGCCAGCAGCCTCTTAGCGGGAGGGTCCTACAATGAGCAGTTCTTC. Complete variable domain (other parts from reference TRBV7-3 and TRBJ2-1): GAGVSQTPSNKVTEKGKYVELRCDPISGHTALYWYRQSLGQGPEFLIYFQGTGAADDSGLPNDRFFAVRPEGSVSTLKIQRTERGDSAVYLCASSLLAGGSYNEQFFGPGTRLTVL.

The chain couples TRBV30 to TRBJ2-2, with 9 bases that match TRBD2. The germline gives CDR1 GTSNPN, CDR2 SVGIG (reference sequence). The V segment lost 1 base and the J segment 3 bases; nucleotides outside the gene matches: 3. The CDR3 contains 15 residues. The CDR3 coding sequence is TGTGCCTGGAGTGGGGCGGGAGGGCACACCGGGGAGCTGTTTTTT. Translating it yields CAWSGAGGHTGELFF.

This clone was recorded only once. The gene calls are TRBV7-3 and TRBJ2-3, with D unresolved. This CDR3 contains 13 residues. Between the trimmed V and J ends, which lost 8 bases and 2 bases, there was a span of 11 bases. Germline CDR1 SGHTA, CDR2 FQGTGA. CDR3 amino acids: CASSTAPTDTQYF. The CDR3, as DNA: TGTGCCAGCTCCACGGCCCCCACAGATACGCAGTATTTT.

The gene calls are TRBV7-8 and TRBJ2-1; D possibly matches TRBD1 or TRBD2 (5 bases each). Germline assignment: CDR1 SGHVS and CDR2 FQNEAQ. The CDR3 has 13 residues. V was clipped by 8 bases and J by 4 bases, with 12 bases between them. As DNA, the CDR3 is TGTGCCAGCGGGGCGGCGGGTTACAATGAGCAGTTCTTC. The encoded protein is CASGAAGYNEQFF.

The chain has TRBV7-3 and TRBJ2-3; the D gene could be TRBD1 or TRBD2 (7 bases each). V lost 5 bases, J lost 3 bases, and 21 bases lay in between. Germline CDR1 is SGHTA and CDR2 is FQGTGA. The CDR3 covers 17 residues. CDR3 region: CASSPRGQGGRTDTQYF. CDR3 coding DNA: TGTGCCAGCAGCCCTCGAGGGCAGGGGGGGCGGACAGATACGCAGTATTTT.

For this clone: The same CDR3 also results from other DNA sequences found in this sample. The chain combines TRBV7-8 with TRBJ2-3; D is perhaps TRBD2 (5 bases). From germline, CDR1 is SGHVS and CDR2 FQNEAQ. CDR3 length: 14 residues. V shed 1 base and J shed 0 bases, with 5 bases lying between them. This CDR3 is CASSLGRSTDTQYF. CDR3 DNA sequence: TGTGCCAGCAGCTTAGGGAGGAGCACAGATACGCAGTATTTT.

The rearrangement uses TRBV10-3 and TRBJ2-2, with D unclear. V gave up 0 bases and J gave up 1 base, with 9 bases separating them. Germline loops: CDR1 ENHRY, CDR2 SYGVKD. The CDR3 runs to 16 residues. DNA for the CDR3: TGTGCCATCAGTGAGTCGGTGGGATTGAACACCGGGGAGCTGTTTTTT. Residues: CAISESVGLNTGELFF.

This chain connects TRBV30 to TRBJ1-2; no clear D. The V gene lost 3 bases and the J gene lost 2 bases, with 7 bases spanning the gap. The CDR3 has 12 amino acids. Per germline, CDR1 GTSNPN and CDR2 SVGIG (reference sequence). CDR3 residues: CAWSPENYGYTF. The CDR3 DNA reads as TGTGCCTGGAGCCCGGAGAACTATGGCTACACCTTC.

The rearrangement links TRBV30 to TRBJ1-1, with 11 positions matching TRBD1. Per the germline V gene, CDR1 is GTSNPN and CDR2 is SVGIG (reference sequence). V lost 2 bases, J lost 5 bases, and 4 bases stayed unmatched. The CDR3 sequence is 14 residues long. CDR3 sequence: CAWSQDRGLTEAFF. CDR3 nucleotide sequence: TGTGCCTGGAGTCAGGACAGGGGGCTAACTGAAGCTTTCTTT.

In this sample, this clone turned up once. The genes are TRBV6-1 and TRBJ2-7, with TRBD1 matching over 10 bases. The germline gives CDR1 MNHNS, CDR2 SASEGT. J gave up 2 bases and V 6 bases, and 4 bases lay outside the gene matches. This CDR3 is 14 amino acids long. The CDR3 sequence: CASRAGTGAYEQYF. In nucleotides, the CDR3 is TGTGCCAGCAGAGCTGGGACAGGGGCCTACGAGCAGTACTTC.

The CDR3 loop reads CASSSVSTDTQYF. The CDR3, as DNA: TGTGCCAGCTCATCAGTAAGCACAGATACGCAGTATTTT. The rearrangement links TRBV18 to TRBJ2-3; D uncertain. V was trimmed by 5 bases and J by 0 bases, leaving 6 bases between them. The CDR3 covers 13 residues. Germline V gene sequence: CDR1 KGHSH, CDR2 LQKENI. The full variable domain, with the rest looked up from reference TRBV18 and TRBJ2-3, is NAGVMQNPRHLVRRRGQEARLRCSPMKGHSHVYWYRQLPEEGLKFMVYLQKENIIDESGMPKERFSAEFPKEGPSILRIQQVVRGDSAAYFCASSSVSTDTQYFGPGTRLTVL.